This passage covers 6 T cell receptor beta chains from one sample sequenced in a study of PD-L1 blockade in urothelial cancer. TCRdb keeps only in-frame clones here, not all; method: immunoSEQ multiplex PCR. The data hold 35,000 to 45,000 clones, with approximately 92% observed a single time. The sequences come from PBMCs, collected around atezolizumab (anti-PD-L1) treatment. These TCRs come from a man in his 70s with urothelial cancer.

The sample holds one count of this clone. The chain is built from TRBV6-5 and TRBJ1-5; D not certain. Trimming shortened V by 8 bases and J by 5 bases, and 13 bases separated the two germline ends. The CDR3 runs 13 residues. Looked up from germline, CDR1 is MNHEY and CDR2 is SVGAGI. CDR3 bases: TGTGCCAGCTCCATTGATAGAGATCAGCCCCAGCATTTT. It is translated as CASSIDRDQPQHF.

This clone was detected a few times. V gene TRBV2 combines with J gene TRBJ1-5; a weak D match, TRBD1 (5 bases). This CDR3 has 14 residues. V shed 1 base and J shed 7 bases, with 11 bases lying between them. Per germline, CDR1 SNHLY and CDR2 FYNNEI. CDR3 amino acids: CASSEGGGTQPQHF. The CDR3 nucleotides are TGTGCCAGCAGTGAAGGGGGAGGGACCCAGCCCCAGCATTTT.

This rearrangement joins TRBV27 to TRBJ2-7; TRBD1 matches at 9 bases. There are 16 residues in the CDR3. V lost 2 bases, J lost 3 bases, and 8 bases stayed unmatched. CDR1 and CDR2 (germline): MNHEY, SMNVEV (reference sequence). CDR3 sequence (DNA): TGTGCCAGCAGTTTACGGACCGGGACAGGGCGCTACGAGCAGTACTTC. Its translation is CASSLRTGTGRYEQYF.

The chain employs TRBV6-5 and TRBJ2-1, with 7 bases that match TRBD1. Germline CDR1 and CDR2: MNHEY and SVGAGI. V lost 4 bases and J lost 4; bases outside the gene matches: 4. The CDR3 has 14 residues. CDR3 residues: CASSSGQVYNEQFF. CDR3 nucleotides: TGTGCCAGCAGTTCAGGACAGGTGTACAATGAGCAGTTCTTC.

To note about this clone: The junction and the germline gene differ at one end; a read error may be behind it. V and J are TRBV7-9 and TRBJ2-1; TRBD2 matches 13 bases. This CDR3 region has 16 residues. The germline V gene has CDR1 SEHNR and CDR2 FQNEAQ (reference sequence). The CDR3 region has the DNA TGTGCCAGCAGCCTAGCCACTAGCGGGAGGGCGAATGAGCAGTTCTTC. It specifies CASSLATSGRANEQFF.

The rearrangement joins TRBV29-1 to TRBJ1-1; D ambiguous. This CDR3 has 12 amino acids. Germline V gene data show CDR1 as SQVTM and CDR2 as ANQGSEA. V lost 5 bases and J lost 7, with 14 bases in between. The chain's CDR3 is CSVIGRKIEAFF. The CDR3 bases are TGCAGCGTTATAGGGAGGAAGATTGAAGCTTTCTTT.